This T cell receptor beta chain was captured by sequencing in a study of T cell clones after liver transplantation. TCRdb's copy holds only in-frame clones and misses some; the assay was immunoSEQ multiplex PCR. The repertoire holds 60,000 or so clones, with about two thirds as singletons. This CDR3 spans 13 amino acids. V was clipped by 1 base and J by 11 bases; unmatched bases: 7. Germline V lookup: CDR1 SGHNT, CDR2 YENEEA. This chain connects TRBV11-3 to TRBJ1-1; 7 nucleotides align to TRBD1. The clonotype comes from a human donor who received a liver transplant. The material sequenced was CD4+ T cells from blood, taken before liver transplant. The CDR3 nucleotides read TGTGCCAGCAGCTTAGTGGCAGGGGGAAACGCTTTCTTT. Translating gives CASSLVAGGNAFF. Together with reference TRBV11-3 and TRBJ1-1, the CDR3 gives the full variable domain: EAGVVQSPRYKIIEKKQPVAFWCNPISGHNTLYWYLQNLGQGPELLIRYENEEAVDDSQLPKDRFSAERLKGVDSTLKIQPAELGDSAVYLCASSLVAGGNAFFGQGTRLTVV.